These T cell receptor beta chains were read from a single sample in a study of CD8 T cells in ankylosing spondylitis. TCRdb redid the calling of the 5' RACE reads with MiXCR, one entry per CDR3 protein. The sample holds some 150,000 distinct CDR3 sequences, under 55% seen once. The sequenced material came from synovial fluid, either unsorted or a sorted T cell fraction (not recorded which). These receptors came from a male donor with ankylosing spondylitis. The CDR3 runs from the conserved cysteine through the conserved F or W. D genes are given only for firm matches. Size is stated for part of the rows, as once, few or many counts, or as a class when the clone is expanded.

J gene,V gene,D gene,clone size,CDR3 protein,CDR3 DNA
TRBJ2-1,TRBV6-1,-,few,CASRSREIRYEQFF,TGTGCCAGCAGGTCGAGGGAGATAAGATATGAGCAGTTCTTC
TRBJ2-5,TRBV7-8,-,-,CASTNHSQETQYF,TGTGCCAGCACCAATCACTCCCAAGAGACCCAGTACTTC
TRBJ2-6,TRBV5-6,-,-,CASSLSPGGALGANVLTF,TGTGCCAGCAGCTTGTCCCCAGGGGGGGCGTTAGGGGCCAACGTCCTGACTTTC
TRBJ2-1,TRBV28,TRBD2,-,CASNPGLAIGEQFF,TGTGCCAGCAACCCCGGACTAGCGATCGGTGAGCAGTTCTTC
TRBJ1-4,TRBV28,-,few,CASSLGQLSNEKLFF,TGTGCCAGCAGCCTCGGACAGCTCAGTAATGAAAAACTGTTTTTT
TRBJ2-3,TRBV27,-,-,CASANTRTDTQYF,TGTGCCAGCGCTAACACCCGCACAGATACGCAGTATTTT
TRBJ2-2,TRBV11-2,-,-,CASSLVWFEGENTGELFF,TGTGCCAGCAGCTTAGTATGGTTCGAGGGGGAGAACACCGGGGAGCTGTTTTTT
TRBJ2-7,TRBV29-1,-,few,CSVEVGSYEQYF,TGCAGCGTTGAAGTGGGGTCCTACGAGCAGTACTTC
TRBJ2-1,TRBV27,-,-,CASNPRFSYNEQFF,TGTGCCAGCAACCCCAGGTTCTCCTACAATGAGCAGTTCTTC
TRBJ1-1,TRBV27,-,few,CASSIRRAFF,TGTGCCAGCAGTATTAGACGGGCTTTCTTT
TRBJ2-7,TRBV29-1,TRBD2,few,CSVGGLAGGISYEQYF,TGCAGCGTCGGAGGCCTAGCGGGAGGGATATCCTACGAGCAGTACTTC
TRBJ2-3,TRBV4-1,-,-,CASSHSIKAGGTDTQYF,TGCGCCAGCAGCCATTCCATAAAAGCAGGGGGCACAGATACGCAGTATTTT
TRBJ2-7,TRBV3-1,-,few,CASSLWRYEQYF,TGTGCCAGCAGTCTTTGGCGTTACGAGCAGTACTTC
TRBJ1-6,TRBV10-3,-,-,CAISDGKIKIPYSPLHF,TGTGCCATCAGTGACGGGAAGATTAAGATCCCTTATTCACCCCTCCACTTT
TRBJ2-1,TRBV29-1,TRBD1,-,CSAGDRGDHNEQFF,TGCAGCGCTGGGGACAGGGGGGATCACAATGAGCAGTTCTTC
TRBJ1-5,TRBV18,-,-,CASSPLYESPQHF,TGTGCCAGCTCACCACTTTACGAATCGCCCCAGCATTTT
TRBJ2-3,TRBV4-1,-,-,CASSHHPVRRGTDTQYF,TGCGCCAGCAGCCACCACCCCGTCCGAAGGGGCACAGATACGCAGTATTTT
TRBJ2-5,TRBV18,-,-,CASSPPASHQETQYF,TGTGCCAGCTCACCCCCGGCAAGTCATCAAGAGACCCAGTACTTC